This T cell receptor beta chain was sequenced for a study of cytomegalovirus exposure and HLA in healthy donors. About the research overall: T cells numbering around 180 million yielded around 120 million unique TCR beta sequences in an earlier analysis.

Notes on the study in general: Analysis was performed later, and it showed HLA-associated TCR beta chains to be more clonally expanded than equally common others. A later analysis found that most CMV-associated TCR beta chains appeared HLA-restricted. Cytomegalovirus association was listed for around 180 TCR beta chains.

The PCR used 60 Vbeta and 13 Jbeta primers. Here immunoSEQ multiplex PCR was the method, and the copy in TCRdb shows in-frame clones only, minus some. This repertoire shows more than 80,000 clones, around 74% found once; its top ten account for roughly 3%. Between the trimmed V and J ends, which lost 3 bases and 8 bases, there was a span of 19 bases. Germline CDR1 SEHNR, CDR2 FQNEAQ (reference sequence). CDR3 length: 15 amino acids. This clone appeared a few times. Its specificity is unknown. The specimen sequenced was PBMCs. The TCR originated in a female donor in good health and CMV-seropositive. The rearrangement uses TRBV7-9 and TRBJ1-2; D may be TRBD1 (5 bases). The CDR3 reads CASSFPADQGGGYTF. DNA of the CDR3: TGTGCCAGCAGCTTCCCTGCTGACCAGGGTGGCGGCTACACCTTC.